This passage covers 17 T cell receptor beta chains from one sample sequenced in a study of CD8+ T cells in alopecia areata. Extracted from the samples, RNA was reverse transcribed into cDNA to serve as the sequencing template. TCRdb's table, derived via immunoSEQ multiplex PCR, lists solely in-frame clones and lacks some. The repertoire holds 60,000 to 85,000 clones, with around 65% as singletons. Regarding treatment: oral pan-JAK inhibitor, 5-10 mg twice daily. The source was CD8+ T cells sorted from blood, collected at week 24, from a patient treated with tofacitinib. All receptors derive from a human donor with alopecia areata.

This chain connects TRBV6-5 to TRBJ2-1; 7 bases align to TRBD2. CDR1 is MNHEY, CDR2 SVGAGI, per germline. The CDR3 has 16 amino acids. V dropped 0 bases and J dropped 6; count of bases not matched to a gene: 8. CDR3 DNA: TGTGCCAGCAGTTACTCGAAACGGGACTACTTCAATGAGCAGTTCTTC. Its translation: CASSYSKRDYFNEQFF.

Only a few counts were recorded for this clone. The chain employs TRBV4-1 and TRBJ2-3; D possibly corresponds to TRBD2 (6 bases). The germline V and J ends were trimmed by 5 bases and 4 bases, with 19 bases remaining between them. Germline loops: CDR1 MGHRA, CDR2 YSYEKL. The CDR3 sequence is 16 residues long. The CDR3 DNA sequence: TGCGCCAGCAGCTCCCGGACTACGATGAGCGCAGATACGCAGTATTTT. Its translation: CASSSRTTMSADTQYF.

The chain combines TRBV7-9 with TRBJ1-2, with 8 positions matching TRBD1. The CDR3 sequence is 13 residues long. V trimming: 3 bases; J trimming: 6 bases; junction bases outside the gene matches: 3. Germline CDR1 reads SEHNR; CDR2 reads FQNEAQ (reference sequence). CDR3 residues: CASSFGQGDGYTF. CDR3 nucleotide sequence: TGTGCCAGCAGCTTCGGACAGGGCGATGGCTACACCTTC.

Regarding this clone: The sample holds other DNA sequences that translate to the same CDR3. The V call is TRBV4-1, the J call TRBJ2-7, with a possible D match to TRBD2 (5 bases). V was shortened by 1 base and J by 1 base, with 5 bases between the two germline ends. The germline V gene has CDR1 MGHRA and CDR2 YSYEKL. CDR3 length equals 13 residues. CDR3 nucleotide sequence: TGCGCCAGCAGCCAAGCGGGGTCCTACGAGCAGTACTTC. This codes for CASSQAGSYEQYF.

This clone was observed a handful of times. This chain's CDR3 is CASSLGRIPYEQYF. CDR3 nucleotide sequence: TGTGCCAGCAGCTTAGGGCGGATACCCTACGAGCAGTACTTC. The chain recombines TRBV7-9 with TRBJ2-7; unclear D gene. Germline assignment: CDR1 SEHNR and CDR2 FQNEAQ (reference sequence). The V end lost 1 base, the J end lost 2 bases, and 9 bases lay between the germline ends. The CDR3 sequence is 14 residues long.

Judged by abundance, this clone is medium-sized. The gene calls are TRBV28 and TRBJ2-3, with D possibly TRBD2 on 5 matching bases. CDR3 length: 14 amino acids. V was shortened by 3 bases and J by 2 bases, with 9 bases between the two germline ends. Germline V gene lookup returns CDR1 MDHEN and CDR2 SYDVKM. The DNA for the CDR3 is TGTGCCAGCAGTTTGGGTAGCGTCACAGATACGCAGTATTTT. This sequence encodes CASSLGSVTDTQYF.

The chain combines TRBV9 with TRBJ2-1, with D perhaps matching TRBD1 or TRBD2 (6 bases each). V lost 3 bases and J 7 bases, leaving 20 bases between the germline ends. This CDR3 is 16 amino acids long. Looked up from germline, CDR1 is SGDLS and CDR2 is YYNGEE. The chain's CDR3 is CASSGTEQGGINEQFF. The CDR3 nucleotides are TGTGCCAGCAGCGGGACCGAACAGGGAGGCATAAATGAGCAGTTCTTC.

In its sample, this clone was seen a few times. This chain joins TRBV7-2 and TRBJ1-1; no firm D call. The V gene's germline CDR1 is SGHTA and CDR2 FQGNSA. The CDR3 contains 13 residues. V was shortened by 1 base and J by 9 bases, with 12 bases between the two germline ends. CDR3 residues: CASSLEGPSQAFF. The DNA of the CDR3 is TGTGCCAGCAGCTTAGAAGGACCGAGTCAAGCTTTCTTT.

This clone was observed a handful of times. The chain carries TRBV27 and TRBJ1-2; D is possibly TRBD1 (6 bases). V shed 5 bases and J shed 8 bases, with 21 bases lying between them. In germline, CDR1 is MNHEY, CDR2 SMNVEV (reference sequence). The CDR3 is 15 amino acids. CDR3 DNA: TGTGCCAGCAGTCGAGATGGCGGGGGGCGGACCGGCTACACCTTC. This encodes CASSRDGGGRTGYTF.

V gene TRBV27 combines with J gene TRBJ2-3; 9 bases map to TRBD2. CDR3 length: 16 residues. The trim removed 8 bases at V and 0 bases at J, leaving 9 bases unmatched. Germline CDR1 reads MNHEY; CDR2 reads SMNVEV (reference sequence). CDR3 in amino acids: CASGPSSGISTDTQYF. CDR3 bases: TGTGCCAGCGGACCTTCTAGCGGGATTAGCACAGATACGCAGTATTTT.

This clone was picked up one time. The chain uses TRBV7-9 and TRBJ2-5; D ambiguous. Germline-derived CDR1 and CDR2 are SEHNR and FQNEAQ (reference sequence). The V gene lost 5 bases and the J gene lost 5 bases, with 15 bases spanning the gap. The CDR3 is made up of 14 amino acids. CDR3 sequence reads: CASSLPAGPETQYF. DNA for the CDR3: TGTGCCAGCAGCCTCCCCGCTGGCCCGGAGACCCAGTACTTC.

This rearrangement joins TRBV25-1 to TRBJ2-7, with no clear D. This CDR3 spans 9 amino acids. In germline, CDR1 is MGHDK, CDR2 SYGVNS. Trimming removed 6 bases from V and 10 bases from J, with 7 bases in between. Here the CDR3 DNA reads TGTGCCAGCAGGCAATACCAGTACTTC. Protein sequence: CASRQYQYF.

CDR3 sequence (DNA): TGCAGCGTTTGGCCCCGGGACAGGCAGAACACTGAAGCTTTCTTT. Protein product: CSVWPRDRQNTEAFF. This chain joins TRBV29-1 and TRBJ1-1; 8 bases line up with TRBD1. In germline, CDR1 is SQVTM, CDR2 ANQGSEA. Trimming at V came to 5 bases and at J to 1 base, leaving 9 bases not matched to a gene. The CDR3 runs 15 residues.

The V gene is TRBV9, the J gene TRBJ1-2; D uncertain. V dropped 3 bases and J dropped 0 bases, with 9 bases sitting between them. There are 14 residues in the CDR3. Germline lookup yields CDR1 SGDLS and CDR2 YYNGEE. DNA for the CDR3: TGTGCCAGCAGCGACTCCTTTCCTAACTATGGCTACACCTTC. Translated, it gives CASSDSFPNYGYTF.

This clone appeared once. The chain carries TRBV25-1 and TRBJ1-2, with a possible D match to TRBD1 (6 bases). Germline loops: CDR1 MGHDK, CDR2 SYGVNS. This CDR3 is 14 amino acids long. V gave up 4 bases and J gave up 4 bases, with 13 bases separating them. CDR3 in DNA: TGTGCCAGCAGTGCGTCAGGGGCGATCTATGGCTACACCTTC. It specifies CASSASGAIYGYTF.

J is TRBJ2-2 and V is TRBV5-6, with D perhaps TRBD1 (6 bases). V lost 2 bases and J 5 bases, leaving 16 bases between the germline ends. Germline V gives CDR1 SGHDT, CDR2 YYEEEE. The CDR3 loop spans 16 amino acids. The CDR3 DNA reads as TGTGCCAGCAGCTTTCTTCCAGGGGCGGGTACCGGGGAGCTGTTTTTT. It codes for CASSFLPGAGTGELFF.

This chain connects TRBV30 to TRBJ1-5; D not resolved. The CDR3 spans 16 residues. Trimming left V 5 bases short and J 6 bases short, with 23 bases between. Germline-derived CDR1 and CDR2 are GTSNPN and SVGIG (reference sequence). The CDR3 is CAWSDPGKLRGQPQHF. In nucleotides, the CDR3 is TGTGCCTGGTCCGACCCGGGCAAACTACGGGGTCAGCCCCAGCATTTT.